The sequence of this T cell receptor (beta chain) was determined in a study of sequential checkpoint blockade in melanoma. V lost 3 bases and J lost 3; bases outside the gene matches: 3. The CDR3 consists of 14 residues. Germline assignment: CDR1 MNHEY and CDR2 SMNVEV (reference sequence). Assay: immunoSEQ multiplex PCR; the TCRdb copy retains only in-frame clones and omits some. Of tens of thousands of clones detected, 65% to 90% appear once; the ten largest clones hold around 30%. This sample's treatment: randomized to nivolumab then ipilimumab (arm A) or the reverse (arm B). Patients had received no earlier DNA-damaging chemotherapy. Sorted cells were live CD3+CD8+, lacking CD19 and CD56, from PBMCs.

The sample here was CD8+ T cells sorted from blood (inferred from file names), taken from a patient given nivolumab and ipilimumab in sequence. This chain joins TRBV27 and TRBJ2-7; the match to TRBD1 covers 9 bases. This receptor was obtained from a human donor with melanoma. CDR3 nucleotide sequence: TGTGCCAGCAGTTTCGGGACAGGGATCTACGAGCAGTACTTC. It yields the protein CASSFGTGIYEQYF.